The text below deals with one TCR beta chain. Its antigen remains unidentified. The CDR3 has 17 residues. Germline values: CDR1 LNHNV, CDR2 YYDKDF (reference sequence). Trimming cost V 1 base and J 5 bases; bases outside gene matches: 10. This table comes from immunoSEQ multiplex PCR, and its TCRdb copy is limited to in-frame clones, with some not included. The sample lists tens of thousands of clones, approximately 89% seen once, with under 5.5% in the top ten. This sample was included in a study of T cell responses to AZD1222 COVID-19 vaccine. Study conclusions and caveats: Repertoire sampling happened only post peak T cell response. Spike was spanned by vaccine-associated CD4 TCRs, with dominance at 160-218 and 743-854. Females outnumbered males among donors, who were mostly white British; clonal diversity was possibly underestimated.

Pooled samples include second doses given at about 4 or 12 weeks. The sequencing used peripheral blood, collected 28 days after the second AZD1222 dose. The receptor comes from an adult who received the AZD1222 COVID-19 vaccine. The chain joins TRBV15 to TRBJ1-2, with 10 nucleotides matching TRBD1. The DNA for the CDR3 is TGTGCCACCAGCAGAGGGACGAGACAGGGGGCGGATTATGGCTACACCTTC. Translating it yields CATSRGTRQGADYGYTF.